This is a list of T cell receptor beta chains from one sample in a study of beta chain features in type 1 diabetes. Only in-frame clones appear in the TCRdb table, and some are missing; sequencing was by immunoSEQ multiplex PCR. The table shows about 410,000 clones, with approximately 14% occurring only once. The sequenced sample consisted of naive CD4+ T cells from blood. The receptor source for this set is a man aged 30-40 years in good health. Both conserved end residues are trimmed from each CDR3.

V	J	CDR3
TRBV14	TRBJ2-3	ASSRGPAGGSSDTQY
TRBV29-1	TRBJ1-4	SGGEGEKLF
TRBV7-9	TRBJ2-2	ASTRRDSAGELF
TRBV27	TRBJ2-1	ASRPFKAGYQF
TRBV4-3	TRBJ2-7	ASSTGPGLSYEQY
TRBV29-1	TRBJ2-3	SVAGRQTDTQY
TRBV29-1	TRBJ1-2	STPEGQGVGYT
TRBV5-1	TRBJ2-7	ASSPGQFYEQY
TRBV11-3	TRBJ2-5	ASSLRETQY
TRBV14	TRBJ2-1	ASSQAGTGWGNEQF
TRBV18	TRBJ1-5	ASSQGQGEEPQH
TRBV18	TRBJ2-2	ASSPGEGLPNTGELF
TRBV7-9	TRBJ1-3	ASSGLQGRSGNTIY
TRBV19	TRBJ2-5	ASKGYGTSLETQY
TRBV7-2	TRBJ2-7	ASSPGQGWIYEQY
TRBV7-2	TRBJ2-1	ASSLVGTIPF
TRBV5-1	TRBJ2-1	ASSLIIAGEQF
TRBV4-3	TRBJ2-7	ASSQEREIYSGPYEQY
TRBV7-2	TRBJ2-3	ASQSRGRSTDTQY
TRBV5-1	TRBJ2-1	ASRVSGGEYNEQF
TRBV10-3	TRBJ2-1	AISEFGDNEQF
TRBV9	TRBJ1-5	ASSVDRVGQPQH
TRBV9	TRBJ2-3	ASSVGTKAGDTQY
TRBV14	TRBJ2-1	ASSNPSGNYNEQF
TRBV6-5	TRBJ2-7	ASKDRLPGGEQY
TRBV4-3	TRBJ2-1	ASSHQAGEQF
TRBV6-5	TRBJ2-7	ASSYAGRYYEQY
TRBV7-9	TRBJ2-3	ASRRGLAGGGTDTQY
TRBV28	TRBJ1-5	ASSAYRGRGQPQH
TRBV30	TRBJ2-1	AWRAGLAGPNEQF
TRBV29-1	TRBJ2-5	SVSLGTQY
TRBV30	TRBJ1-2	AWSDRAHYGYT
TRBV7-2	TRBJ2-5	ASSGLTQETQY
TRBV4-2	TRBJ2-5	ASSQGSGETQY
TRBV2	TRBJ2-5	ASSSGTGGRETQY